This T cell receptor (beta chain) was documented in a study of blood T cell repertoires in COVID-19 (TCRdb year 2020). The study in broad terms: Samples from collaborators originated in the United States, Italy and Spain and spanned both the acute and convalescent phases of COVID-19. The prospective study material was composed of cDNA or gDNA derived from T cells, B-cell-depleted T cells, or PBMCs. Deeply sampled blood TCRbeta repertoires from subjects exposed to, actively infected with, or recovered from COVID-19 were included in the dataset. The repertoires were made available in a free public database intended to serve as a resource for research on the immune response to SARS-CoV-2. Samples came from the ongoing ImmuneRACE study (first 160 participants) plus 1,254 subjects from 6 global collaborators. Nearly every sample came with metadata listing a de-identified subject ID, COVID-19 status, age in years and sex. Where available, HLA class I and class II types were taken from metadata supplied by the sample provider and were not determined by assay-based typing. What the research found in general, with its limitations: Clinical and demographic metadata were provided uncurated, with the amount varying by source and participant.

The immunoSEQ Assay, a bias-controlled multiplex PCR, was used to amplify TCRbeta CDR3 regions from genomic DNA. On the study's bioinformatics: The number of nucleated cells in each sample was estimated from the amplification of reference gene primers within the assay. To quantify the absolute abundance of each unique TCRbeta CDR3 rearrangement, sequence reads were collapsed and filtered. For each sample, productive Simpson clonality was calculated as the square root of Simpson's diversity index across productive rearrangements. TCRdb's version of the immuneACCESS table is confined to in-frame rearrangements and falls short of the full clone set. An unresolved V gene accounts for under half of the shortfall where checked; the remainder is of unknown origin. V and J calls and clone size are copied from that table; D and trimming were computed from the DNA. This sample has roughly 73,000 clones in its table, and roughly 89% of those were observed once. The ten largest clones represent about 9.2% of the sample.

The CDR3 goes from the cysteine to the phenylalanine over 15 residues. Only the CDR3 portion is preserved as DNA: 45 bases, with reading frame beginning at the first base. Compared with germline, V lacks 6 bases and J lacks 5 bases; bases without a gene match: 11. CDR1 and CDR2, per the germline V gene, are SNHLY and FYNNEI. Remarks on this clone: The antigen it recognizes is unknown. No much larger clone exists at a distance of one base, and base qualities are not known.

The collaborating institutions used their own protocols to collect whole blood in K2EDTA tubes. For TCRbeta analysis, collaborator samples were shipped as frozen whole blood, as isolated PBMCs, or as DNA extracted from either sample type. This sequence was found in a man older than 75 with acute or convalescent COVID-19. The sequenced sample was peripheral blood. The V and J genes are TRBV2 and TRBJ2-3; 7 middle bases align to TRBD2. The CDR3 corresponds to CASSGLDVGGDTQYF. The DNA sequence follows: TGTGCCAGCAGCGGACTAGATGTTGGGGGAGATACGCAGTATTTT.